These 21 T cell receptor beta chains originate from one sample sequenced in a study of blood T cell repertoires in COVID-19. Method: immunoSEQ multiplex PCR; TCRdb's copy keeps in-frame clones and lacks some. The repertoire consists of hundreds of thousands of clones, with approximately 85% occurring once and the leading ten covering around 10%. Sequenced sample: PBMCs or T cells enriched from blood (not recorded which). The receptors shown here come from a woman in her fifties or sixties with acute COVID-19.

This rearrangement joins TRBV7-2 to TRBJ2-7; 9 bases are shared with TRBD1. Germline assignment: CDR1 SGHTA and CDR2 FQGNSA. The CDR3 covers 14 residues. V dropped 5 bases and J dropped 8; count of bases not matched to a gene: 10. The CDR3 here is CASSLGGQGSKQYF. The CDR3 DNA follows: TGTGCCAGCAGCCTCGGCGGACAGGGGTCAAAGCAGTACTTC.

The CDR3 loop reads CASNTPEGGSYEQYF. CDR3 DNA sequence: TGTGCCAGCAACACTCCGGAAGGGGGAAGCTACGAGCAGTACTTC. V and J are TRBV3-1 (or the pseudogene TRBV3-2) and TRBJ2-7, with a tentative D call TRBD1 (6 bases). CDR3 length: 15 residues. The V gene's germline CDR1 is LGHDT and CDR2 YNNKEL (reference sequence). Trimming left V 7 bases short and J 3 bases short, with 19 bases between.

This chain connects TRBV7-9 to TRBJ2-3; TRBD1 agrees at 9 bases. The length of the CDR3 is 14 residues. In germline, CDR1 is SEHNR, CDR2 FQNEAQ (reference sequence). V lost 4 bases to trimming and J lost 3 bases; unmatched junction nucleotides: 2. The CDR3 nucleotides are TGTGCCAGCAGCTGGGGGACAGGGACAGATACGCAGTATTTT. Its translation is CASSWGTGTDTQYF.

V and J are TRBV6-2 or TRBV6-3 and TRBJ2-1, with 7 bases that match TRBD2. V was pared by 6 bases and J by 5 bases, with 7 bases of the junction left unmatched. The CDR3 length is 14 residues. The germline CDR1 and CDR2 sequences are MNHEY and SVGEGT. CDR3 DNA: TGTGCCAGCAGCCATGGGGGGGTGGACAATGAGCAGTTCTTC. It specifies CASSHGGVDNEQFF.

V is TRBV9 and J is TRBJ2-2; D is possibly TRBD1 (6 bases). The CDR3 has 16 amino acids. The germline CDR1 and CDR2 sequences are SGDLS and YYNGEE. V dropped 2 bases and J dropped 3 bases, with 14 bases sitting between them. CDR3 protein: CASSVARGPHTGELFF. CDR3 nucleotide sequence: TGTGCCAGCAGCGTGGCCAGGGGCCCCCACACCGGGGAGCTGTTTTTT.

This chain uses TRBV27 with TRBJ2-1; TRBD1 matches 7 bases. Germline V CDR1 and CDR2: MNHEY, SMNVEV (reference sequence). The CDR3 has 16 amino acids. With 0 bases clipped from V and 8 bases from J, the junction kept 10 bases outside the gene matches. CDR3 nucleotides: TGTGCCAGCAGTTTATCCAAAACAGGGGTCGGCGATGAGCAGTTCTTC. This sequence encodes CASSLSKTGVGDEQFF.

This chain links TRBV18 with TRBJ2-2, with 7 bases identical to TRBD1. This CDR3 contains 14 residues. The V and J ends lost 4 bases and 4 bases, in that order; junction bases with no gene match: 3. The V gene's germline CDR1 is KGHSH and CDR2 LQKENI. The CDR3: CASSRDRATGELFF. The CDR3 DNA follows: TGTGCCAGCTCACGAGACAGGGCCACCGGGGAGCTGTTTTTT.

The rearrangement joins TRBV3-1 (or the pseudogene TRBV3-2) to TRBJ1-2, with 7 bases that match TRBD1. Germline V gene data show CDR1 as LGHDT and CDR2 as YNNKEL (reference sequence). With V trimmed by 7 bases and J by 4 bases, 6 bases remained unmatched. The CDR3 has 13 residues. The CDR3 reads CASKGGTAYGYTF. DNA for the CDR3: TGTGCCAGCAAGGGTGGGACAGCCTATGGCTACACCTTC.

The rearrangement links TRBV14 to TRBJ1-1; no definite D call. V lost 1 base and J lost 7, with 10 bases in between. CDR3 size: 13 residues. The germline gives CDR1 SGHDN, CDR2 FVKESK. CDR3 loop: CASSQVLAGEAFF. CDR3 nucleotide sequence: TGTGCCAGCAGCCAAGTTTTGGCGGGTGAAGCTTTCTTT.

The rearrangement links TRBV19 to TRBJ2-1, with 7 bases fitting TRBD2. The CDR3 runs to 11 residues. CDR1 is LNHDA, CDR2 SQIVND, per germline (reference sequence). The J segment lost 12 bases and the V segment lost 3 bases, leaving 2 bases of the junction unmatched. As DNA, the CDR3 is TGTGCCAGTAGTATTGGGGGGGGGCAGTTCTTC. Its protein is CASSIGGGQFF.

The V call is TRBV18, the J call TRBJ1-2; D uncertain. Trimming took 1 base from V and 7 from J, leaving 19 bases between them. Germline V gene data show CDR1 as KGHSH and CDR2 as LQKENI. CDR3 length: 16 residues. Here the CDR3 DNA reads TGTGCCAGCTCACCACAGACTGCTATAAACCTGGGTGGCTACACCTTC. As protein: CASSPQTAINLGGYTF.

The V and J genes are TRBV19 and TRBJ1-1, with D perhaps matching TRBD1 (6 bases). The CDR3 is made up of 12 amino acids. V lost 8 bases and J 3 bases, leaving 10 bases between the germline ends. CDR1 is LNHDA, CDR2 SQIVND, per germline (reference sequence). CDR3 loop: CASSHRDTEAFF. The DNA for the CDR3 is TGTGCCAGTTCCCACAGGGACACTGAAGCTTTCTTT.

The chain links TRBV5-1 to TRBJ2-7; 7 bases align to TRBD2. The V segment lost 4 bases and the J segment 4 bases; nucleotides outside the gene matches: 11. Germline CDR1 is SGHRS and CDR2 is YFSETQ. CDR3 length: 15 residues. This CDR3 is CASSPSGAPEYEQYF. The CDR3 coding sequence is TGCGCCAGCAGCCCAAGCGGGGCCCCGGAATACGAGCAGTACTTC.

A single count supports this clone. The J gene is TRBJ1-2, the V gene TRBV5-4; no reliable D call. V lost 2 bases to trimming and J lost 4 bases, with 12 bases between them. This CDR3 spans 14 amino acids. Germline V gene sequence: CDR1 SGHNT, CDR2 YYREEE (reference sequence). For the CDR3, the DNA is TGTGCCAGCAGCTTCACAGCCAATCCCTATGGCTACACCTTC. It encodes CASSFTANPYGYTF.

The chain employs TRBV19 and TRBJ1-5, with a possible D match to TRBD1 (6 bases). CDR1 and CDR2 from the germline V gene are LNHDA and SQIVND (reference sequence). CDR3 length equals 13 residues. Trimming removed 5 bases from V and 8 bases from J, with 13 bases in between. The CDR3: CASSFTHREPQHF. The CDR3 DNA reads as TGTGCCAGTAGTTTTACCCACAGGGAGCCCCAGCATTTT.

CDR3 nucleotides: TGTGCCAGCAGTTACCAGGGGGGCTCCTACGAGCAGTACTTC. It is translated as CASSYQGGSYEQYF. The chain joins TRBV6-2 or TRBV6-3 to TRBJ2-7; TRBD1 is a possible D gene (7 bases). The length of the CDR3 is 14 residues. Germline V gives CDR1 MNHEY, CDR2 SVGEGT. V was trimmed by 2 bases and J by 0 bases, leaving 8 bases between them.

This clone was seen at least ten times. This rearrangement joins TRBV24-1 to TRBJ2-1; 7 bases are shared with TRBD1. CDR3 size: 15 residues. V lost 6 bases to trimming and J lost 5 bases; unmatched junction nucleotides: 9. The germline gives CDR1 KGHDR, CDR2 SFDVKD. CDR3 sequence reads: CATSSREGGHNEQFF. In DNA form, the CDR3 reads TGTGCCACCAGTAGCAGAGAAGGGGGCCACAATGAGCAGTTCTTC.

This CDR3 is CASSPIGGTQYF. In DNA form, the CDR3 reads TGTGCCAGCAGCCCTATAGGGGGGACCCAGTACTTC. This chain joins TRBV7-8 and TRBJ2-5; perhaps TRBD1 as D (6 bases). The V gene's germline CDR1 is SGHVS and CDR2 FQNEAQ. V dropped 5 bases and J dropped 7 bases, with 11 bases sitting between them. The CDR3 sequence is 12 residues long.

CDR3 DNA: TGTGCCAGCAGTGAATTCGGACAGGGGGCGAACACCGGGGAGCTGTTTTTT. Protein sequence: CASSEFGQGANTGELFF. The genes are TRBV6-4 and TRBJ2-2; TRBD1 agrees at 10 bases. Germline loops: CDR1 MRHNA, CDR2 SNTAGT. Germline trimming cut 3 bases from V and 0 bases from J; bases unmatched to any gene: 4. CDR3 length: 17 residues.

The rearrangement joins TRBV19 to TRBJ1-5; D possibly corresponds to TRBD1 (6 bases). V lost 2 bases and J 1 base, leaving 12 bases between the germline ends. Germline CDR1 LNHDA, CDR2 SQIVND (reference sequence). This CDR3 spans 16 amino acids. CDR3 nucleotide sequence: TGTGCCAGTAGTATACAGGGGTCGCCGAGCAATCAGCCCCAGCATTTT. Translating it yields CASSIQGSPSNQPQHF.

This chain joins TRBV7-2 and TRBJ2-2; the match to TRBD2 covers 13 bases. V gave up 5 bases and J gave up 1 base; unmatched junction bases: 4. The CDR3 is 17 residues long. CDR1 and CDR2 (germline): SGHTA, FQGNSA. Written as DNA, the CDR3 is TGTGCCAGCAGCCAACTAGCGGGGGGGTGGAACACCGGGGAGCTGTTTTTT. It translates to CASSQLAGGWNTGELFF.